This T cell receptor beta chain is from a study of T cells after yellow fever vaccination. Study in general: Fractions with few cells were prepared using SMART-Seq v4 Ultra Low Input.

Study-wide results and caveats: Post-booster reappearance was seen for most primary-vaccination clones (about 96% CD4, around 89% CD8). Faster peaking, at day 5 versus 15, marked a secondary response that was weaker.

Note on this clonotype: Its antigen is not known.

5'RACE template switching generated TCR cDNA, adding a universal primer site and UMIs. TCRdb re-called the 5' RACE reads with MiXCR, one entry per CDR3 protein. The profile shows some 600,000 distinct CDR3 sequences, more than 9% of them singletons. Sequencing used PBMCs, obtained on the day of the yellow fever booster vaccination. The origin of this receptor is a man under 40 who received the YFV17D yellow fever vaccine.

The chain's CDR3 is CASSVVGRRDTEAFF. In DNA form, the CDR3 reads TGTGCCAGCAGCGTAGTAGGGAGAAGGGACACTGAAGCTTTCTTT. The chain couples TRBV9 to TRBJ1-1; D is unresolved. The CDR3 has 15 amino acids. Germline V lookup: CDR1 SGDLS, CDR2 YYNGEE. V lost 0 bases and J 3 bases, leaving 12 bases between the germline ends.